This TCR beta chain was documented in a study of T cell responses to AZD1222 COVID-19 vaccine. Produced via immunoSEQ multiplex PCR; TCRdb's table is partial and in-frame only. The table lists 100,000 or so clones, around 87% of them singletons. The TCR comes from an adult in good health. The sample in question was peripheral blood, obtained on day 0 of MenACWY control vaccination.

The CDR3 nucleotides are TGCGCCAGCAGCTTGGCGCGGCGGACCTCAGATACGCAGTATTTT. Protein product: CASSLARRTSDTQYF. The J gene is TRBJ2-3, the V gene TRBV5-1, with D unclear. In germline, CDR1 is SGHRS, CDR2 YFSETQ. The CDR3 has 15 amino acids. The germline V and J ends were trimmed by 0 bases and 4 bases, with 12 bases remaining between them.